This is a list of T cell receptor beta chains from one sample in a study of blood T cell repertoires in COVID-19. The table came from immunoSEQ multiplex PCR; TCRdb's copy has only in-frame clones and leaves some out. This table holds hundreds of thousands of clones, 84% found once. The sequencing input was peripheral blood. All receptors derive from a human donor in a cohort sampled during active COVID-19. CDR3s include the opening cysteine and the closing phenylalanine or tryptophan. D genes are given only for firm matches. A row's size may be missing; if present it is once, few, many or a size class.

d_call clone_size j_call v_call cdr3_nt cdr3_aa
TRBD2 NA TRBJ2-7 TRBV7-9 TGTGCCAGCGGGCTAGGGACTATTTCGTACGAGCAGTACTTC CASGLGTISYEQYF
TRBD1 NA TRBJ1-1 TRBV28 TGTGCCAGCAGTTTAGGGACAGCCAACACTGAAGCTTTCTTT CASSLGTANTEAFF
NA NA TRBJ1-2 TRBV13 TGTGCCAGCAGCGTCCGCAGGGCCCATGGCTACACCTTC CASSVRRAHGYTF
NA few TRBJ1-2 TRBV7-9 TGTGCCAGCAGCTTAGACAGGGACTATGGCTACACCTTC CASSLDRDYGYTF
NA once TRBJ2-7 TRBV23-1 TGCGCCAGCAGTCCGGGACTGGGGCCCTACGAGCAGTACTTC CASSPGLGPYEQYF
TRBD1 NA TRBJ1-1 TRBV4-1 TGCGCCAGCAGCCAAGAGGGGACAGGCTCCCTTGAAGCTTTCTTT CASSQEGTGSLEAFF
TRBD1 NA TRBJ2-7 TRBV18 TGTGCCAGCTCACCGAGGGGACAGGCAAACGAGCAGTACTTC CASSPRGQANEQYF
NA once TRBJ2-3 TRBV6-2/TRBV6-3 TGTGCCAGCAGTTACGGCCCGGGTACGCAGTATTTT CASSYGPGTQYF
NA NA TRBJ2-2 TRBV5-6 TGTGCCAGCAGCTTTAACAGGATCGGGGAGCTGTTTTTT CASSFNRIGELFF
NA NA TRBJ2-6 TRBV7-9 TGTGCCAGCAGCCCTGGAGGTGGCCACACTGGGGCCAACGTCCTGACTTTC CASSPGGGHTGANVLTF
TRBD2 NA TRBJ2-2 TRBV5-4 TGTGCCAGCAGCCCGACTAGCGGGAGGGCCTCGGGCACCGGGGAGCTGTTTTTT CASSPTSGRASGTGELFF
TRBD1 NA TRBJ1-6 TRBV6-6 TGTGCCAGCAGTCAACTCCGGGACAGACGAAATTCACCCCTCCACTTT CASSQLRDRRNSPLHF
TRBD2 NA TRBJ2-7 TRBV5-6 TGTGCCAGCAGCTTGGGACTAGCGGGAATTACCTACGAGCAGTACTTC CASSLGLAGITYEQYF
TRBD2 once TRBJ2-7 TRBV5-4 TGTGCCAGCAGTAAAAGCGGGACTTACGAGCAGTACTTC CASSKSGTYEQYF
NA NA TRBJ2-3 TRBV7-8 TGTGCCAGCATGGGGCAGGGGCCAGATACGCAGTATTTT CASMGQGPDTQYF
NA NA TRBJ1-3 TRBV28 TGTGCCAGCAGTTCTGCAGGTTCAGCTGGAAACACCATATATTTT CASSSAGSAGNTIYF
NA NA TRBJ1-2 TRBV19 TGTGCCAGTAGTACGGGTCGGGGATATGGCTACACCTTC CASSTGRGYGYTF
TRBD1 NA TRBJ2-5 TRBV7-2 TGTGCCAGCAGCTCAGCCGGGACAGGGGGCGGAAAGACCCAGTACTTC CASSSAGTGGGKTQYF
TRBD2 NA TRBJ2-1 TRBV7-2 TGTGCCAGCAGCACAAGACTAGCGGGATCTTATGAGCAGTTCTTC CASSTRLAGSYEQFF
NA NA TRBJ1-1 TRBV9 TGTGCCAGCAGCGTTTTTGTGGGGGGAACTGAAGCTTTCTTT CASSVFVGGTEAFF
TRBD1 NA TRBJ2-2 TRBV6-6 TGTGCCAGCAGACGGACAGGGGGCGGCGGGGAGCTGTTTTTT CASRRTGGGGELFF
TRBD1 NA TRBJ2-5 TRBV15 TGTGCCACCAGCAGAGTAGGGGGCAGTGAGACCCAGTACTTC CATSRVGGSETQYF
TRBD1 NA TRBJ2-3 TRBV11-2 TGTGCCAGCAGTTTCGACAGGGGGTCGGATACGCAGTATTTT CASSFDRGSDTQYF
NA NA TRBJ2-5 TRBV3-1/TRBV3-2 TGTGCCAGCAGCCTCAGCCAAGAGACCCAGTACTTC CASSLSQETQYF
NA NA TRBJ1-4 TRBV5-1 TGCGCCAGCAGCTTGGACGGGCAGGGGTTGGAAAAACTGTTTTTT CASSLDGQGLEKLFF
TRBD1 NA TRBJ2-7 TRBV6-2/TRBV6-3 TGTGCCAGCAGTTACTCCAGGGGGTTTAGGCGCTACGAGCAGTACTTC CASSYSRGFRRYEQYF
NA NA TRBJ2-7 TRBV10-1 TGCGCCAGCACCGGACTACCGACGGGGGAGCAGTACTTC CASTGLPTGEQYF
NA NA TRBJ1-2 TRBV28 TGTGCCAGCAGTTTTTACGGGGAACCCTATGGCTACACCTTC CASSFYGEPYGYTF
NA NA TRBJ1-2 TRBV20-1 TGCAGTGCTAGGGGCAGCTATGGCTACACCTTC CSARGSYGYTF
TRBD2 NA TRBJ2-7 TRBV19 TGTGCCAGTAGTATGGGGACTAGCGGGAGAGGCTACGAGCAGTACTTC CASSMGTSGRGYEQYF
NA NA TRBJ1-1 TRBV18 TGTGCCAGCCGAAAGGACAGCTACACTGAAGCTTTCTTT CASRKDSYTEAFF
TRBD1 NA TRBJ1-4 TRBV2 TGTGCCAGCAGTGATTACGGGACAGGGGGGTACGAAAAACTGTTTTTT CASSDYGTGGYEKLFF
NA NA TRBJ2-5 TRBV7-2 TGTGCCAGCAGCTTAAATCAGGGGCCGGTGACCCAGTACTTC CASSLNQGPVTQYF
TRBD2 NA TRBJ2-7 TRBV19 TGTGCCAGTACCGAAACCACGACTAGCGGGAGGACTCCCTACGAGCAGTACTTC CASTETTTSGRTPYEQYF
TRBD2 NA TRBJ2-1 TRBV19 TGTGCCAGTAGTACGGGACTAGCGGGAGAGTACAATGAGCAGTTCTTC CASSTGLAGEYNEQFF
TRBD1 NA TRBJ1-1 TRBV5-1 TGCGCCAGCAGCCGGACAGGGGAATCGACTGAAGCTTTCTTT CASSRTGESTEAFF
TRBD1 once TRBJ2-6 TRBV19 TGTGCCAGTAGCTCACAGGGGGCGAATGGGGCCAACGTCCTGACTTTC CASSSQGANGANVLTF
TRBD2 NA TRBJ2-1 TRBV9 TGTGCCAGCAGCGTCTTAGCGGGAGGGCTGAGGTACAATGAGCAGTTCTTC CASSVLAGGLRYNEQFF
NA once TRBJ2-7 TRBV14 TGTGCCAGCAGCCCGGACTGGTACGAGCAGTACTTC CASSPDWYEQYF